This T cell receptor (beta chain) was sequenced for a study of CD8 T cells in ankylosing spondylitis (dated by TCRdb to 2017 to 2019). Broadly, across the study: The study profiled T cell receptor beta repertoires in healthy donors and ankylosing spondylitis patients to find disease-linked TCR variants. The full study cohort was made up of 25 ankylosing spondylitis patients and more than 90 healthy donors. Peripheral blood was sampled, and synovial fluid was additionally collected from ankylosing spondylitis patients.

Data came from an Illumina HiSeq 2500. TCR beta libraries were prepared by quantitative 5'-RACE with molecular barcodes. On the authors' methods: Disease-linked TCR variants were identified with a new computational method built on a probabilistic model of VDJ rearrangement. TCRdb took the public reads, trimmed them with fastp at Q25, ran MiXCR for clone calling and kept in-frame beta chains. Identical CDR3 proteins give one entry, which carries the most common genes and DNA. In this record, the V and J calls reflect TCRdb's handling and not the investigators' own analysis. Here the sample has approximately 300,000 distinct CDR3 sequences; around 20% occur a single time. About 8% of the sample belongs to the ten largest clones. For CDR1 and CDR2, the germline V gene (reference sequence) lists DFQATT and SNEGSKA. Inclusive of the bounding cysteine and phenylalanine, the CDR3 is 14 residues long. Only the CDR3 part of the read is kept: 42 bases, read in frame from the first base.

Note on this clonotype: Its binding antigen is unknown. Mismatch with germline at one junction end may stem from a read error.

The full study reports these points: A TCR beta motif made up of seven or eight highly homologous amino acid variants appeared to be characteristic of blood from ankylosing spondylitis patients. Some TCR beta motif variants had previously been reported in synovial fluid and blood of reactive arthritis patients, which suggested common disease-initiation mechanisms. Significant enrichment of the disease-linked clones was reported in matched synovial fluid samples from ankylosing spondylitis patients. In peripheral blood, the disease-linked clones were found at relatively low frequencies and had a CD8+ phenotype.

The chain is assembled from TRBV20-1 and TRBJ2-1; a stretch of 7 junction bases matches TRBD2. The sample consisted of blood, either unsorted or a sorted T cell fraction (not recorded which). The clonotype originates from a male donor with ankylosing spondylitis or in good health (not recorded which). The CDR3 region has the sequence CGATSGGGGNEQFF. The nucleotides read TGCGGTGCTACGTCCGGCGGGGGAGGCAATGAGCAGTTCTTC.